This is a list of T cell receptor beta chains from one sample in a study of tumor-infiltrating lymphocytes in localized non-small cell lung cancer. Clones were sequenced by immunoSEQ multiplex PCR, and TCRdb holds only the in-frame ones, with some missing. The data contain some 5,200 clones, 66% of them singletons. The sample comprised uninvolved lung tissue not adjacent to the tumor. The receptors come from a human donor with non-small cell lung cancer. CDR3s include the opening cysteine and the closing phenylalanine or tryptophan. D genes are given only for firm matches. Rows give clone size only sometimes, using once, few, many, or a class for an expanded clone.

CDR3nt: TGTGCCATCAGTGACGGACAGGGGAAGGATGGCTACACCTTC
CDR3aa: CAISDGQGKDGYTF
d_gene: TRBD1
len: 14
abundance: -
j_gene: TRBJ1-2
v_gene: TRBV10-3

CDR3nt: TGTGCCAGCAGCTCCCGAGGTCGGGGAAACGAAGCTTTCTTT
CDR3aa: CASSSRGRGNEAFF
d_gene: -
len: 14
abundance: -
j_gene: TRBJ1-1
v_gene: TRBV7-8

CDR3nt: TGTGCCAGCAGCTCGGCCGGACCATACAATGAGCAGTTCTTC
CDR3aa: CASSSAGPYNEQFF
d_gene: -
len: 14
abundance: -
j_gene: TRBJ2-1
v_gene: TRBV7-3

CDR3nt: TGTGCCAGCAAGGATTGGGATTACACAGATACGCAGTATTTT
CDR3aa: CASKDWDYTDTQYF
d_gene: -
len: 14
abundance: -
j_gene: TRBJ2-3
v_gene: TRBV2

CDR3nt: TGCGCCAGCACTCGGGGGGGGAGAACACATGGCTACACCTTC
CDR3aa: CASTRGGRTHGYTF
d_gene: -
len: 14
abundance: few
j_gene: TRBJ1-2
v_gene: TRBV10-1

CDR3nt: TGTGCCAGCAGCTTAGCAGGCTATGGCTACACCTTC
CDR3aa: CASSLAGYGYTF
d_gene: -
len: 12
abundance: -
j_gene: TRBJ1-2
v_gene: TRBV7-2

CDR3nt: TGTGCCAGTAGTATTGGACTAGCGGGAGGGGGTGAGCAGTTCTTC
CDR3aa: CASSIGLAGGGEQFF
d_gene: TRBD2
len: 15
abundance: once
j_gene: TRBJ2-1
v_gene: TRBV19

CDR3nt: TGTGCCGAGGGGACGGGATACGGCACAGATACGCAGTATTTT
CDR3aa: CAEGTGYGTDTQYF
d_gene: -
len: 14
abundance: -
j_gene: TRBJ2-3
v_gene: TRBV28

CDR3nt: TGTGCCAGCAGTGAAAGCTTTAGATCCTACGAGCAGTACTTC
CDR3aa: CASSESFRSYEQYF
d_gene: -
len: 14
abundance: -
j_gene: TRBJ2-7
v_gene: TRBV2

CDR3nt: TGTGCCAGCAGCGCCCGGACAGGGGTGTGGCCCGGGGAGCTGTTTTTT
CDR3aa: CASSARTGVWPGELFF
d_gene: TRBD1
len: 16
abundance: -
j_gene: TRBJ2-2
v_gene: TRBV9

CDR3nt: TGTGCCGGACCGCAGCGGGATAAGGCCTCCTACGAGCAGTACTTC
CDR3aa: CAGPQRDKASYEQYF
d_gene: TRBD2
len: 15
abundance: -
j_gene: TRBJ2-7
v_gene: TRBV27

CDR3nt: TGCGCCAGCAGCCAAGCTCCCAGGGCCTACGAGCAGTACTTC
CDR3aa: CASSQAPRAYEQYF
d_gene: -
len: 14
abundance: -
j_gene: TRBJ2-7
v_gene: TRBV5-1

CDR3nt: TGTGCCAGCAGGGGAGGGTACAGGAGGGCTAGCGGGAGGGGGTACACCGGGGAGCTGTTTTTT
CDR3aa: CASRGGYRRASGRGYTGELFF
d_gene: TRBD2
len: 21
abundance: -
j_gene: TRBJ2-2
v_gene: TRBV9

CDR3nt: TGTGCCAGCAGGGGACACACCGCAACCTACGAGCAGTACTTC
CDR3aa: CASRGHTATYEQYF
d_gene: -
len: 14
abundance: -
j_gene: TRBJ2-7
v_gene: TRBV28

CDR3nt: TGCGCCAGCAGCCCCCTAGCGGGGAGCTCCTACGAGCAGTACTTC
CDR3aa: CASSPLAGSSYEQYF
d_gene: TRBD2
len: 15
abundance: -
j_gene: TRBJ2-7
v_gene: TRBV4-3

CDR3nt: TGTGCCAGCAGCCAAGATAGGGCCGAAGGGCAGGGGACCACTCTACCCTACGAGCAGTACTTC
CDR3aa: CASSQDRAEGQGTTLPYEQYF
d_gene: -
len: 21
abundance: -
j_gene: TRBJ2-7
v_gene: TRBV4-2

CDR3nt: TGTGCCAGCAGCACCCCCGGGGGCTCTGGAAACACCATATATTTT
CDR3aa: CASSTPGGSGNTIYF
d_gene: -
len: 15
abundance: medium-sized
j_gene: TRBJ1-3
v_gene: TRBV9

CDR3nt: TGTGCCAGCAGCTTAGAGACTAGCGGGTCCTACAATGAGCAGTTCTTC
CDR3aa: CASSLETSGSYNEQFF
d_gene: TRBD2
len: 16
abundance: -
j_gene: TRBJ2-1
v_gene: TRBV7-3

CDR3nt: TGTGCCAGTACCCTTAGCTCAGGAGGAGCTTTCTTT
CDR3aa: CASTLSSGGAFF
d_gene: -
len: 12
abundance: -
j_gene: TRBJ1-1
v_gene: TRBV19

CDR3nt: TGTGCCAGCAGTCCGGACATTTTTAGCAATCAGCCCCAGCATTTT
CDR3aa: CASSPDIFSNQPQHF
d_gene: -
len: 15
abundance: medium-sized
j_gene: TRBJ1-5
v_gene: TRBV27

CDR3nt: TGTGCCTGGAGTGTACGAGGGGGGCTTCAGCCCCAGCATTTT
CDR3aa: CAWSVRGGLQPQHF
d_gene: -
len: 14
abundance: -
j_gene: TRBJ1-5
v_gene: TRBV30

CDR3nt: TGTGCCTGGAGTGTACGGACACCTAGCTATGGCTACACCTTC
CDR3aa: CAWSVRTPSYGYTF
d_gene: -
len: 14
abundance: -
j_gene: TRBJ1-2
v_gene: TRBV30

CDR3nt: TGTGCCAGCAGTGTCTGGGTCTCTTCCTACGAGCAGTACTTC
CDR3aa: CASSVWVSSYEQYF
d_gene: -
len: 14
abundance: once
j_gene: TRBJ2-7
v_gene: TRBV2

CDR3nt: TGCAGCGTTGCGACGAGTAGCACAGATACGCAGTATTTT
CDR3aa: CSVATSSTDTQYF
d_gene: -
len: 13
abundance: once
j_gene: TRBJ2-3
v_gene: TRBV29-1

CDR3nt: TGTGCCAGCAGCGTGGGCTGGACAGGGGTGGACGAGCAGTACTTC
CDR3aa: CASSVGWTGVDEQYF
d_gene: TRBD1
len: 15
abundance: -
j_gene: TRBJ2-7
v_gene: TRBV9

CDR3nt: TGCGCCAGCAGCCAAGATAGGGTCTCAGGGGAGACCCAGTACTTC
CDR3aa: CASSQDRVSGETQYF
d_gene: -
len: 15
abundance: once
j_gene: TRBJ2-5
v_gene: TRBV4-3

CDR3nt: TGTGCCAGCAGTTCCGCAGGGGGAACCTACGAGCAGTACTTC
CDR3aa: CASSSAGGTYEQYF
d_gene: TRBD1
len: 14
abundance: -
j_gene: TRBJ2-7
v_gene: TRBV27

CDR3nt: TGTGCCAGCAGTGACCCGGGACTAGCGAAGAGGGATGAGCAGTTCTTC
CDR3aa: CASSDPGLAKRDEQFF
d_gene: TRBD2
len: 16
abundance: -
j_gene: TRBJ2-1
v_gene: TRBV2

CDR3nt: TGTGCCAGCAGCCGCGACCCGGCCGGGGGGCTGGGGGCCAACGTCCTGACTTTC
CDR3aa: CASSRDPAGGLGANVLTF
d_gene: -
len: 18
abundance: -
j_gene: TRBJ2-6
v_gene: TRBV4-2

CDR3nt: TGTGCCAGCAGTTTTGCGGGTTTAGCTAACTATGGCTACACCTTC
CDR3aa: CASSFAGLANYGYTF
d_gene: -
len: 15
abundance: -
j_gene: TRBJ1-2
v_gene: TRBV27

CDR3nt: TGTGCCTGGAGTGTCAATTCAGGGGGGATTGGGGAGACCCAGTACTTC
CDR3aa: CAWSVNSGGIGETQYF
d_gene: -
len: 16
abundance: -
j_gene: TRBJ2-5
v_gene: TRBV30

CDR3nt: TGTGCCAGCAGTTTATTAAGGCGGGCCACAGATACGCAGTATTTT
CDR3aa: CASSLLRRATDTQYF
d_gene: -
len: 15
abundance: -
j_gene: TRBJ2-3
v_gene: TRBV28

CDR3nt: TGTGCCAGCAGCCAAGAAGGGTCTAGCGGGAGGGAAGAGACCCAGTACTTC
CDR3aa: CASSQEGSSGREETQYF
d_gene: TRBD2
len: 17
abundance: -
j_gene: TRBJ2-5
v_gene: TRBV4-2

CDR3nt: TGCGCCAGCAGCCAAGTAAGCGGCTCCTACGAGCAGTACTTC
CDR3aa: CASSQVSGSYEQYF
d_gene: -
len: 14
abundance: -
j_gene: TRBJ2-7
v_gene: TRBV4-3

CDR3nt: TGCAGCGTTGAAATGGGGGCGTCCACAGATACGCAGTATTTT
CDR3aa: CSVEMGASTDTQYF
d_gene: -
len: 14
abundance: -
j_gene: TRBJ2-3
v_gene: TRBV29-1

CDR3nt: TGCGCCAGCAGCGAAGGGACTAGCGGCTACGAGCAGTACTTC
CDR3aa: CASSEGTSGYEQYF
d_gene: TRBD2
len: 14
abundance: -
j_gene: TRBJ2-7
v_gene: TRBV5-1

CDR3nt: TGTGCCAGCAGCGTCGCAGGGTTCATCGGAGGTGGCTACACCTTC
CDR3aa: CASSVAGFIGGGYTF
d_gene: -
len: 15
abundance: -
j_gene: TRBJ1-2
v_gene: TRBV9

CDR3nt: TGTGCCAGCAGCGCCACAGGGGACCCCAATCAGCCCCAGCATTTT
CDR3aa: CASSATGDPNQPQHF
d_gene: TRBD1
len: 15
abundance: -
j_gene: TRBJ1-5
v_gene: TRBV9

CDR3nt: TGCGCCAGCAGCCATGATACTAGCGCCCAGAGGGGCACAGATACGCAGTATTTT
CDR3aa: CASSHDTSAQRGTDTQYF
d_gene: TRBD2
len: 18
abundance: -
j_gene: TRBJ2-3
v_gene: TRBV4-3

CDR3nt: TGTGCCAGCATTTGGGGGGGTTCACCAACTAATGAAAAACTGTTTTTT
CDR3aa: CASIWGGSPTNEKLFF
d_gene: -
len: 16
abundance: few
j_gene: TRBJ1-4
v_gene: TRBV2

CDR3nt: TGTGCCAGCAGCTTCTATGGAGGGGACCCCTTGCAGTACTTC
CDR3aa: CASSFYGGDPLQYF
d_gene: -
len: 14
abundance: once
j_gene: TRBJ2-7
v_gene: TRBV11-2

CDR3nt: TGTGCCAGCAGTTCGAGGACAGTTAGCAATCAGCCCCAGCATTTT
CDR3aa: CASSSRTVSNQPQHF
d_gene: -
len: 15
abundance: -
j_gene: TRBJ1-5
v_gene: TRBV6-4

CDR3nt: TGCGCCAGCAGCTTAGAGGTCCCTGACTCGAAGGACTTC
CDR3aa: CASSLEVPDSKDF
d_gene: -
len: 13
abundance: few
j_gene: TRBJ2-7
v_gene: TRBV5-1

CDR3nt: TGTGCCAGCAGCGTCAGGACTAGCGGGCGCACAGATACGCAGTATTTT
CDR3aa: CASSVRTSGRTDTQYF
d_gene: TRBD2
len: 16
abundance: -
j_gene: TRBJ2-3
v_gene: TRBV9

CDR3nt: TGCAGCGTTGATCGGGGCCCTAACTATGGCTACACCTTC
CDR3aa: CSVDRGPNYGYTF
d_gene: -
len: 13
abundance: -
j_gene: TRBJ1-2
v_gene: TRBV29-1

CDR3nt: TGTGCCAGCAGCTCCCTACAGGGAGAGACCCAGTACTTC
CDR3aa: CASSSLQGETQYF
d_gene: -
len: 13
abundance: few
j_gene: TRBJ2-5
v_gene: TRBV7-9